This is a list of T cell receptor beta chains from one sample in a study of T cell responses to AZD1222 COVID-19 vaccine. Sequenced by immunoSEQ multiplex PCR; TCRdb stores in-frame clones only, minus some. The table records 90,000 to 120,000 clones, 86% of them present only once. Source: peripheral blood, taken on day 0 of AZD1222 vaccination. The receptors here all came from an adult in good health. CDR3s include the opening cysteine and the closing phenylalanine or tryptophan. D genes are given only for firm matches. Clone size appears in some rows only: once, few, many, or a class for an expanded clone.

d_gene	v_gene	abundance	j_gene	CDR3aa	CDR3nt
-	TRBV27	-	TRBJ2-1	CASSFGFYNEQFF	TGTGCCAGCAGTTTCGGTTTCTACAATGAGCAGTTCTTC
-	TRBV10-2	-	TRBJ2-7	CASRDGTFYEQYF	TGCGCCAGCAGGGATGGGACGTTCTACGAGCAGTACTTC
-	TRBV6-6	-	TRBJ1-5	CATEGGQVGSNQPQHF	TGTGCCACCGAGGGGGGGCAGGTTGGGAGCAATCAGCCCCAGCATTTT
-	TRBV11-3	-	TRBJ2-3	CASSLESRLGGADTQYF	TGTGCCAGCAGCTTAGAGTCTCGTCTAGGGGGGGCAGATACGCAGTATTTT
TRBD1	TRBV11-1	-	TRBJ1-6	CASSSDRGQSPLHF	TGTGCCAGCAGCTCGGACAGGGGGCAGTCACCCCTCCACTTT
TRBD1	TRBV18	-	TRBJ1-1	CASSPTRTGGAGTEAFF	TGTGCCAGCTCACCAACCAGGACAGGGGGCGCGGGGACTGAAGCTTTCTTT
TRBD1	TRBV5-1	-	TRBJ2-1	CASSLVTGGVQDEQFF	TGCGCCAGCAGCCTGGTCACAGGGGGAGTTCAAGATGAGCAGTTCTTC
TRBD1	TRBV27	-	TRBJ1-2	CASMPGQGVGYTF	TGTGCCAGCATGCCAGGACAGGGGGTTGGCTACACCTTC
-	TRBV6-5	-	TRBJ1-2	CASSFQHPGNGYTF	TGTGCCAGCAGTTTCCAACACCCAGGCAATGGCTACACCTTC
-	TRBV28	-	TRBJ2-7	CASSLRTLSSYEQYF	TGTGCCAGCAGTCTCCGGACTCTTAGCTCCTACGAGCAGTACTTC
-	TRBV6-2/TRBV6-3	-	TRBJ1-5	CASSYGFNQPQHF	TGTGCCAGCAGTTACGGGTTCAATCAGCCCCAGCATTTT
TRBD1	TRBV19	-	TRBJ1-5	CASSQGGYNQPQHF	TGTGCCAGTAGCCAGGGGGGGTACAATCAGCCCCAGCATTTT
TRBD1	TRBV6-5	-	TRBJ1-6	CASRPRDRGNSPLHF	TGTGCCAGCAGACCTCGGGACAGGGGAAATTCACCCCTCCACTTT
TRBD1	TRBV7-9	-	TRBJ1-1	CASSLQGVVTEAFF	TGTGCCAGCAGCTTACAGGGGGTCGTCACTGAAGCTTTCTTT
-	TRBV11-2	-	TRBJ2-1	CASSLKGSYNEQFF	TGTGCCAGCAGCTTAAAGGGGTCCTACAATGAGCAGTTCTTC
-	TRBV7-6	-	TRBJ1-2	CASSERTTANYGYTF	TGTGCCAGCAGCGAACGGACCACGGCTAACTATGGCTACACCTTC
TRBD2	TRBV6-2/TRBV6-3	-	TRBJ2-6	CASSYSGRAGANVLTF	TGTGCCAGCAGTTACTCAGGGAGGGCTGGGGCCAACGTCCTGACTTTC
-	TRBV19	-	TRBJ2-3	CASRTTGATDTQYF	TGTGCCAGTAGGACGACAGGAGCCACAGATACGCAGTATTTT
-	TRBV29-1	once	TRBJ1-1	CSLSDRIPVTEAFF	TGCAGCTTGTCCGACAGGATCCCAGTCACTGAAGCTTTCTTT
-	TRBV7-2	-	TRBJ1-1	CASSLAWGLDTEAFF	TGTGCCAGCAGCTTAGCTTGGGGTTTGGACACTGAAGCTTTCTTT
TRBD1	TRBV7-9	-	TRBJ2-5	CASSVRQGPRETQYF	TGTGCCAGCAGCGTTCGACAGGGCCCTCGGGAGACCCAGTACTTC
-	TRBV18	-	TRBJ1-1	CASSPDRTEAFF	TGTGCCAGCTCGCCCGACAGAACTGAAGCTTTCTTT
TRBD1	TRBV11-3	-	TRBJ1-2	CASSLGSGQGNGYTF	TGTGCCAGCAGCCTGGGCTCGGGACAGGGAAATGGCTACACCTTC
-	TRBV20-1	-	TRBJ2-5	CSAREETQYF	TGCAGTGCTAGAGAAGAGACCCAGTACTTC
-	TRBV28	-	TRBJ1-2	CASLLPGDDYGYTF	TGTGCCAGCCTCCTTCCGGGTGACGACTATGGCTACACCTTC
TRBD1	TRBV6-4	-	TRBJ2-2	CASSDWGQGATGELFF	TGTGCCAGCAGTGACTGGGGACAGGGAGCCACCGGGGAGCTGTTTTTT
TRBD1	TRBV7-9	-	TRBJ2-7	CASSHTGGYEQYF	TGTGCCAGCAGTCATACAGGGGGATACGAGCAGTACTTC
-	TRBV21-1	-	TRBJ1-2	CASSRGLLVPGYTF	TGTGCCAGCAGCAGGGGACTCCTTGTACCGGGCTACACCTTC
TRBD1	TRBV5-1	-	TRBJ1-2	CASSLGTGGYGYTF	TGCGCCAGCAGCTTGGGGACAGGGGGCTATGGCTACACCTTC
-	TRBV12-3/TRBV12-4	-	TRBJ2-7	CASSFWGDEQYF	TGTGCCAGCAGTTTTTGGGGTGACGAGCAGTACTTC
-	TRBV11-1	-	TRBJ2-1	CASSLSVIAFGEQFF	TGTGCCAGCAGCTTGTCAGTAATAGCCTTCGGAGAGCAGTTCTTC
TRBD1	TRBV7-8	few	TRBJ2-3	CATKDRVGDTQYF	TGTGCCACCAAAGACAGGGTTGGAGATACGCAGTATTTT
-	TRBV4-2	-	TRBJ2-5	CASSQLRLQGSQETQYF	TGTGCCAGCAGCCAATTGCGGTTACAGGGATCACAAGAGACCCAGTACTTC
-	TRBV5-4	-	TRBJ1-2	CASSIGFGDYGYTF	TGTGCCAGCAGCATAGGCTTTGGGGACTATGGCTACACCTTC
TRBD1	TRBV4-3	-	TRBJ2-5	CASSPGQGRSRETQYF	TGCGCCAGCAGCCCGGGACAGGGTCGTTCGAGAGAGACCCAGTACTTC
-	TRBV25-1	-	TRBJ1-1	CASSVGANTEAFF	TGTGCCAGCAGTGTGGGGGCGAACACTGAAGCTTTCTTT
TRBD2	TRBV4-2	-	TRBJ2-5	CASSLTSGGSQETQYF	TGTGCCAGCAGCCTAACTAGCGGGGGAAGTCAAGAGACCCAGTACTTC
TRBD2	TRBV11-2	-	TRBJ2-7	CASSPGLAGIYEQYF	TGTGCCAGCAGCCCAGGACTAGCGGGAATCTACGAGCAGTACTTC
-	TRBV7-9	-	TRBJ2-5	CASTNRQTQETQYF	TGTGCCAGCACCAATCGACAGACCCAAGAGACCCAGTACTTC
-	TRBV29-1	-	TRBJ2-7	CSVEFGRRSLEQYF	TGCAGCGTTGAATTTGGACGGAGGTCCCTCGAGCAGTACTTC
-	TRBV12-3/TRBV12-4	-	TRBJ2-3	CASRAGSPGTQYF	TGTGCCAGCAGGGCCGGGTCCCCAGGTACGCAGTATTTT
-	TRBV9	-	TRBJ2-3	CASRGETPDAPGTDTQYF	TGTGCCAGTCGCGGAGAGACACCAGACGCCCCTGGCACAGATACGCAGTATTTT
-	TRBV10-3	-	TRBJ1-6	CAISESPGRVKSPLHF	TGTGCCATCAGTGAGTCACCTGGGCGGGTTAAATCACCCCTCCACTTT
-	TRBV6-1	few	TRBJ1-1	CASSEGQDPNTEAFF	TGTGCCAGCAGTGAAGGACAGGACCCGAACACTGAAGCTTTCTTT